The text below deals with one TCR beta chain. The antigen is unknown. The sample is drawn from a study of blood T cells in healthy people across ages. Turning to the study itself: Template switching captured about one barcoded beta molecule per two T cells.

Deletions cut 3 bases from V and 11 bases from J, with 31 bases between. The CDR3 extends over 18 amino acids. The germline CDR1 and CDR2 sequences are LGHNA and YSLEER. Study-level results: Those diversity estimates obtained from one million T cells were thought to be underestimates. Donor CMV status, an unknown factor, possibly confounded changes in expanded clonotypes. Long-lived donors had more naive CD4+ cells and higher diversity than aged donors.

A second PCR of about 7 to 12 cycles used a sample-barcoded 5' primer and a J-beta primer mix. TCRdb ran MiXCR on the 5' RACE reads and lists one entry per CDR3 protein. The sample lists some 1.5 million distinct CDR3 sequences, 25% to 30% occurring once. The sequence was obtained from a woman in her twenties or thirties in good health. The specimen was blood. The V and J genes are TRBV4-3 and TRBJ2-5; D is undetermined. Here the CDR3 reads CASSQYLPKPGPYNEQYF. The DNA of the CDR3 is TGCGCCAGCAGCCAGTACCTACCGAAACCGGGCCCTTACAATGAGCAGTACTTC.